Listed below are T cell receptor beta chains from one sample, sequenced in a study of blood T cell repertoires in COVID-19. Profiled with immunoSEQ multiplex PCR; TCRdb holds only in-frame clones, not every one. The repertoire has more than 300,000 clones, 90% of them found once; the top ten carry 0.8% to 1.3%. The sample taken for sequencing was peripheral blood. Receptor source: a woman between 40 and 55 years old with COVID-19, enrolled during active disease. Both conserved end residues are part of each CDR3. The D gene is left open where the match is weak. Clone size appears in some rows only: once, few, many, or a class for an expanded clone.

j_gene: TRBJ2-7
d_gene: TRBD2
v_gene: TRBV2
abundance: .
CDR3nt: TGTGCCAGCAGTGGACTAGCGGGGGGTAACGAGCAGTACTTC
CDR3aa: CASSGLAGGNEQYF

j_gene: TRBJ1-4
d_gene: TRBD1
v_gene: TRBV4-1
abundance: .
CDR3nt: TGCGCCAGCAGCCAAGTGGGGACAGGGAATGAAAAACTGTTTTTT
CDR3aa: CASSQVGTGNEKLFF

j_gene: TRBJ1-2
d_gene: .
v_gene: TRBV27
abundance: .
CDR3nt: TGTGCCAGCAGTTTTGGTCTGAATAGTGGCTACACCTTC
CDR3aa: CASSFGLNSGYTF

j_gene: TRBJ2-3
d_gene: .
v_gene: TRBV2
abundance: .
CDR3nt: TGTGCCAGCAGTGAAACAGGCTTTTCAGATACGCAGTATTTT
CDR3aa: CASSETGFSDTQYF

j_gene: TRBJ1-2
d_gene: TRBD1
v_gene: TRBV4-3
abundance: once
CDR3nt: TGCGCCAGCAGCCAAGGGATGACAGGGACCAACTATGGCTACACCTTC
CDR3aa: CASSQGMTGTNYGYTF

j_gene: TRBJ1-5
d_gene: TRBD1
v_gene: TRBV4-2
abundance: .
CDR3nt: TGTGCCAGCAGCCAAGGCGCTCCGGGACAGGGATCGGGGGGTCAGCCCCAGCATTTT
CDR3aa: CASSQGAPGQGSGGQPQHF

j_gene: TRBJ2-7
d_gene: TRBD2
v_gene: TRBV27
abundance: .
CDR3nt: TGTGCCAGCAGTCCAGGACTAGCGGAGGTGGGGCCCTACGAGCAGTACTTC
CDR3aa: CASSPGLAEVGPYEQYF

j_gene: TRBJ2-7
d_gene: .
v_gene: TRBV7-9
abundance: .
CDR3nt: TGTGCCAGCACCGTGGACTCGCCAAACACCTACGAGCAGTACTTC
CDR3aa: CASTVDSPNTYEQYF

j_gene: TRBJ1-1
d_gene: TRBD1
v_gene: TRBV5-1
abundance: .
CDR3nt: TGCGCCAGCAGCTACCCCGACAGGGACACTGAAGCTTTCTTT
CDR3aa: CASSYPDRDTEAFF

j_gene: TRBJ1-3
d_gene: .
v_gene: TRBV19
abundance: .
CDR3nt: TGTGCCAGTAGTATTATGGGAGGCACTGGAAACACCATATATTTT
CDR3aa: CASSIMGGTGNTIYF

j_gene: TRBJ2-2
d_gene: .
v_gene: TRBV28
abundance: .
CDR3nt: TGTGCCAGCAGTTCGCCGGGTCTCACCGGGGAGCTGTTTTTT
CDR3aa: CASSSPGLTGELFF

j_gene: TRBJ1-2
d_gene: .
v_gene: TRBV28
abundance: .
CDR3nt: TGTGCCAGCAGTTTGTGGCAGGGCCATGGCTACACCTTC
CDR3aa: CASSLWQGHGYTF

j_gene: TRBJ1-5
d_gene: .
v_gene: TRBV6-5
abundance: .
CDR3nt: TGTGCCAGCAGTTACTCGGGCATCAATCAGCCCCAGCATTTT
CDR3aa: CASSYSGINQPQHF

j_gene: TRBJ2-7
d_gene: .
v_gene: TRBV7-2
abundance: .
CDR3nt: TGTGCCAGCAGCTTAAACAGAATCTCCTACGAGCAGTACTTC
CDR3aa: CASSLNRISYEQYF

j_gene: TRBJ1-6
d_gene: .
v_gene: TRBV2
abundance: .
CDR3nt: TGTGCCAGCAGCCCTGATAATTCACCCCTCCACTTT
CDR3aa: CASSPDNSPLHF

j_gene: TRBJ1-4
d_gene: TRBD1
v_gene: TRBV9
abundance: .
CDR3nt: TGTGCCAGCAGCGTAGGTACCTCAGGGGGCGTTGAAAAACTGTTTTTT
CDR3aa: CASSVGTSGGVEKLFF

j_gene: TRBJ1-6
d_gene: TRBD1
v_gene: TRBV29-1
abundance: .
CDR3nt: TGCAGCGTTGGGACCGGACAGGGGAATTCACCCCTCCACTTT
CDR3aa: CSVGTGQGNSPLHF

j_gene: TRBJ1-2
d_gene: .
v_gene: TRBV7-3
abundance: .
CDR3nt: TGTGCCAGCAGCTTAGGCGGATCACCCCCTAACACCTTC
CDR3aa: CASSLGGSPPNTF

j_gene: TRBJ2-7
d_gene: .
v_gene: TRBV5-1
abundance: .
CDR3nt: TGCGCCAGCAGCTGGGAATACAGGGACGCCTACGAGCAGTACTTC
CDR3aa: CASSWEYRDAYEQYF

j_gene: TRBJ1-2
d_gene: TRBD1
v_gene: TRBV5-5
abundance: .
CDR3nt: TGTGCCAGCAGCTTGGGACAGGGGGCAGGTGGCTACACCTTC
CDR3aa: CASSLGQGAGGYTF

j_gene: TRBJ1-6
d_gene: .
v_gene: TRBV12-3/TRBV12-4
abundance: .
CDR3nt: TGTGCCAGCAGTTCCTGGGAGGATTCACCCCTCCACTTT
CDR3aa: CASSSWEDSPLHF

j_gene: TRBJ2-3
d_gene: TRBD2
v_gene: TRBV7-3
abundance: .
CDR3nt: TGTGCCAGCAGCTTAAGACTAGCGGGGAGCACAGATACGCAGTATTTT
CDR3aa: CASSLRLAGSTDTQYF

j_gene: TRBJ2-3
d_gene: TRBD2
v_gene: TRBV2
abundance: .
CDR3nt: TGTGCCAGCAGTGTACTAGCGATGCTCAGCACAGATACGCAGTATTTT
CDR3aa: CASSVLAMLSTDTQYF

j_gene: TRBJ1-2
d_gene: TRBD1
v_gene: TRBV7-8
abundance: once
CDR3nt: TGTGCCAGCAGCTTAGCGCTAATAGGGGGCATCCGGGACTATGGCTACACCTTC
CDR3aa: CASSLALIGGIRDYGYTF

j_gene: TRBJ2-1
d_gene: TRBD2
v_gene: TRBV27
abundance: .
CDR3nt: TGTGCCAGCAGCCCGGGAGATAGCGGGCCCAATGAGCAGTTCTTC
CDR3aa: CASSPGDSGPNEQFF

j_gene: TRBJ2-7
d_gene: .
v_gene: TRBV3-1/TRBV3-2
abundance: .
CDR3nt: TGTGCCAGCAGCCTAGTCGGCTCCTACGAGCAGTACTTC
CDR3aa: CASSLVGSYEQYF

j_gene: TRBJ2-1
d_gene: TRBD2
v_gene: TRBV15
abundance: .
CDR3nt: TGTGCCACCAGCAGAGAAATGGCTAGCGGGGCTGTTGAGCAGTTCTTC
CDR3aa: CATSREMASGAVEQFF

j_gene: TRBJ1-2
d_gene: .
v_gene: TRBV10-3
abundance: .
CDR3nt: TGTGCCATCAGTGACTCAGGGTATGGCTACACCTTC
CDR3aa: CAISDSGYGYTF

j_gene: TRBJ1-2
d_gene: TRBD1
v_gene: TRBV27
abundance: .
CDR3nt: TGTGCCAGCAGTTTACGGCAGGGGGCTAATGGCTACACCTTC
CDR3aa: CASSLRQGANGYTF

j_gene: TRBJ1-4
d_gene: .
v_gene: TRBV15
abundance: .
CDR3nt: TGTGCCACCACCCAGTTTGGTACTAATGAAAAACTGTTTTTT
CDR3aa: CATTQFGTNEKLFF

j_gene: TRBJ2-1
d_gene: TRBD2
v_gene: TRBV7-2
abundance: .
CDR3nt: TGTGCCAGCAGCTTAAGTAGCGGGGGGCCCCAATACAATGAGCAGTTCTTC
CDR3aa: CASSLSSGGPQYNEQFF

j_gene: TRBJ2-1
d_gene: .
v_gene: TRBV5-6
abundance: .
CDR3nt: TGTGCCAGCTCAGGAAGCGGGACAACAACCTACAATGAGCAGTTCTTC
CDR3aa: CASSGSGTTTYNEQFF

j_gene: TRBJ1-2
d_gene: .
v_gene: TRBV28
abundance: .
CDR3nt: TGTGCCAGCAGTAACCCAGGCTCAGTTTCCACCTTC
CDR3aa: CASSNPGSVSTF

j_gene: TRBJ1-1
d_gene: TRBD1
v_gene: TRBV2
abundance: .
CDR3nt: TGTGCCAGCAATCGCGGCCCAAAGGGGGCAGAAACTGAAGCTTTCTTT
CDR3aa: CASNRGPKGAETEAFF

j_gene: TRBJ2-2
d_gene: TRBD1
v_gene: TRBV4-3
abundance: once
CDR3nt: TGCGCCAGCAGCCAACTATACTTCACTTCCGGGACAGGGGATCACGGGGAGCTGTTTTTT
CDR3aa: CASSQLYFTSGTGDHGELFF

j_gene: TRBJ2-7
d_gene: TRBD1
v_gene: TRBV7-2
abundance: .
CDR3nt: TGTGCCAGCAGCTTGGGGACAGCGGTTGGGGAGCAGTACTTC
CDR3aa: CASSLGTAVGEQYF

j_gene: TRBJ2-2
d_gene: TRBD2
v_gene: TRBV6-5
abundance: few
CDR3nt: TGTGCCAGCAGCCATAGCGGGGAGAAAGGGGAGCTGTTTTTT
CDR3aa: CASSHSGEKGELFF

j_gene: TRBJ1-1
d_gene: .
v_gene: TRBV5-5
abundance: .
CDR3nt: TGTGCCAGCAGTAGAACAGGGTTCAACACTGAAGCTTTCTTT
CDR3aa: CASSRTGFNTEAFF

j_gene: TRBJ1-2
d_gene: .
v_gene: TRBV4-3
abundance: .
CDR3nt: TGCGCCAGCAGCCAAGAAGGTCGGGGTCGGGGTTACTATGGCTACACCTTC
CDR3aa: CASSQEGRGRGYYGYTF

j_gene: TRBJ1-1
d_gene: .
v_gene: TRBV27
abundance: .
CDR3nt: TGTGCCAGCAGTCTCAAGGGAGGCACTGAAGCTTTCTTT
CDR3aa: CASSLKGGTEAFF

j_gene: TRBJ2-3
d_gene: TRBD2
v_gene: TRBV4-3
abundance: .
CDR3nt: TGCGCCAGCAGCCCGACTAGCGCGACGTCAGATACGCAGTATTTT
CDR3aa: CASSPTSATSDTQYF

j_gene: TRBJ1-5
d_gene: .
v_gene: TRBV3-1/TRBV3-2
abundance: .
CDR3nt: TGTGCCAGCAGCCAAGACCCAGGGGTAAATCAGCCCCAGCATTTT
CDR3aa: CASSQDPGVNQPQHF

j_gene: TRBJ2-7
d_gene: .
v_gene: TRBV28
abundance: .
CDR3nt: TGTGCCAGCAGTTATGGGTTGAGTCTGGAGCCCTCGTCCTACGAGCAGTACTTC
CDR3aa: CASSYGLSLEPSSYEQYF

j_gene: TRBJ2-2
d_gene: .
v_gene: TRBV5-1
abundance: .
CDR3nt: TGCGCCAGCAGCTCGACGCAGGCCGGGGAGCTGTTTTTT
CDR3aa: CASSSTQAGELFF

j_gene: TRBJ2-7
d_gene: TRBD1
v_gene: TRBV28
abundance: .
CDR3nt: TGTGCCAGCAGTCCCAGGGGGTCTACCTACGAGCAGTACTTC
CDR3aa: CASSPRGSTYEQYF

j_gene: TRBJ1-6
d_gene: .
v_gene: TRBV7-6
abundance: .
CDR3nt: TGTGCCAGCAGCCCAACAGGGCCGAGCTCCTATAATTCACCCCTCCACTTT
CDR3aa: CASSPTGPSSYNSPLHF